The clone carrying this T cell receptor (beta chain) was recorded a few times. Unique molecular identifiers were used in preparing the TCRbeta library. MiXCR was run by TCRdb on the PCR reads, yielding one entry per CDR3 protein. The sample lists 800,000 to 1,000,000 distinct CDR3 sequences; about 29% were seen once. The data are from a study of T-cell reconstitution after alpha-beta-depleted transplantation in children. The CDR3 runs to 14 residues. Trimming stripped 2 bases from V and 1 base from J, with 8 bases between. The chain is built from TRBV12-3 or TRBV12-4 and TRBJ2-5, with D possibly TRBD1 on 5 matching bases. The sequences come from PBMCs, mostly from graft donor cells, collected 360 days after TCRalphabeta/CD19-depleted stem cell transplant. The receptor was isolated from a boy in the first two years of life who had a stem cell transplant for SCID, so the T cells may come from the graft donor. CDR3 loop: CASSLKGPQETQYF. The CDR3 DNA follows: TGTGCCAGCAGTTTAAAGGGGCCCCAAGAGACCCAGTACTTC.